These 20 T cell receptor beta chains came from one sample sequenced in a study of immune evolution from preneoplasia to lung adenocarcinoma. TCRdb keeps only in-frame clones here, not all; method: immunoSEQ multiplex PCR. In the table there are more than 3,500 clones, about 91% of which are singletons. Sequenced: FFPE lung adenocarcinoma in situ tissue. The origin of the receptors is a person between 60 and 80 years old with lung adenocarcinoma.

This chain joins TRBV7-2 and TRBJ2-7; D call uncertain. CDR3 length: 12 amino acids. Germline assignment: CDR1 SGHTA and CDR2 FQGNSA. Trimming shortened V by 2 bases and J by 6 bases, and 8 bases separated the two germline ends. CDR3: CASSLRGVEQYF. The CDR3 coding sequence is TGTGCCAGCAGCTTAAGAGGCGTCGAGCAGTACTTC.

V usage is TRBV29-1 and J usage is TRBJ1-1, with 7 bases matching TRBD1. Trimming at V came to 6 bases and at J to 4 bases, leaving 8 bases not matched to a gene. This CDR3 is 13 amino acids long. Germline lookup yields CDR1 SQVTM and CDR2 ANQGSEA. CDR3 sequence (DNA): TGCAGCGTCAACAGGGGAGGCGGCACTGAAGCTTTCTTT. It encodes CSVNRGGGTEAFF.

V and J are TRBV6-1 and TRBJ1-1; no clear D gene. In germline, CDR1 is MNHNS, CDR2 SASEGT. CDR3 length: 13 residues. Trimming stripped 2 bases from V and 0 bases from J, with 4 bases between. In DNA form, the CDR3 reads TGTGCCAGCAGTGAAAAAGTGAACACTGAAGCTTTCTTT. Its protein is CASSEKVNTEAFF.

This sequence joins TRBV30 and TRBJ1-5; the D gene is possibly TRBD1 (6 bases). Germline loops: CDR1 GTSNPN, CDR2 SVGIG (reference sequence). This CDR3 comprises 12 residues. Deletions cut 3 bases from V and 7 bases from J, with 10 bases between. The CDR3 region has the DNA TGTGCCTGGAGACAGGGCGAACAGCCCCAGCATTTT. Its translation: CAWRQGEQPQHF.

V is TRBV9 and J is TRBJ2-2; 10 positions agree with TRBD2. Germline V lookup: CDR1 SGDLS, CDR2 YYNGEE. The CDR3 has 17 amino acids. Trimming at V came to 4 bases and at J to 5 bases, leaving 11 bases not matched to a gene. CDR3 nucleotides: TGTGCCAGCAGCATGGGGAGAGCGGGAGGGGGAACCGGGGAGCTGTTTTTT. Translation: CASSMGRAGGGTGELFF. The full variable domain, its missing parts supplied by reference TRBV9 and TRBJ2-2, is DSGVTQTPKHLITATGQRVTLRCSPRSGDLSVYWYQQSLDQGLQFLIQYYNGEERAKGNILERFSAQQFPDLHSELNLSSLELGDSALYFCASSMGRAGGGTGELFFGEGSRLTVL.

The gene calls are TRBV30 and TRBJ2-3; either TRBD1 or TRBD2 may fit D (6 bases each). The CDR3 covers 14 residues. Deletions cut 3 bases from V and 0 bases from J, with 10 bases between. Germline V gene data show CDR1 as GTSNPN and CDR2 as SVGIG (reference sequence). The CDR3 region has the DNA TGTGCCTGGAGAGGAGGGGGGAGCACAGATACGCAGTATTTT. Translation gives CAWRGGGSTDTQYF.

This clone was recorded once. V and J are TRBV4-1 and TRBJ1-3; D gene unclear. The germline V gene encodes CDR1 MGHRA and CDR2 YSYEKL. V lost 3 bases, J lost 4 bases, and 10 bases lay in between. This CDR3 comprises 14 residues. In DNA, the CDR3 is TGCGCCAGCAGCCACGCTACAACGGGAAACACCATATATTTT. Residues: CASSHATTGNTIYF.

The chain has TRBV6-4 and TRBJ2-5, with TRBD1 matching 8 bases. The CDR3 has 16 residues. The V and J ends lost 7 bases and 5 bases, in that order; junction bases with no gene match: 15. CDR1 MRHNA and CDR2 SNTAGT come from the germline V gene. The DNA for the CDR3 is TGTGCCAGCAAAGGAATCGGCAGGGGGCGCGCGGAGACCCAGTACTTC. This codes for CASKGIGRGRAETQYF.

This chain joins TRBV28 and TRBJ1-4; D is possibly TRBD1 (5 bases). The CDR3 is made up of 14 amino acids. Between the trimmed V and J ends, which lost 5 bases and 8 bases, there was a span of 15 bases. Germline V gives CDR1 MDHEN, CDR2 SYDVKM. CDR3 bases: TGTGCCAGCAGTATCCCAGGGACCGAAGAAAAACTGTTTTTT. Translating gives CASSIPGTEEKLFF.

The chain carries TRBV5-4 and TRBJ1-2, with 8 bases that match TRBD1. Germline-derived CDR1 and CDR2 are SGHNT and YYREEE (reference sequence). The J segment lost 4 bases and the V segment lost 0 bases, leaving 8 bases of the junction unmatched. The CDR3 is 16 residues long. The CDR3 bases are TGTGCCAGCAGCTTGGAACGGACAGGGAGGATCTATGGCTACACCTTC. The encoded protein is CASSLERTGRIYGYTF.

This clone is a singleton in its sample. The rearrangement uses TRBV5-1 and TRBJ1-6; 9 bases line up with TRBD1. The CDR3 totals 15 residues. From germline, CDR1 is SGHRS and CDR2 YFSETQ. Germline trimming cut 4 bases from V and 7 bases from J; bases unmatched to any gene: 6. CDR3 loop: CASSIRTGENSPLHF. CDR3 DNA: TGCGCCAGCAGCATCAGGACAGGGGAGAATTCACCCCTCCACTTT.

The chain combines TRBV19 with TRBJ2-3; TRBD1 matches 9 bases. The CDR3 is made up of 12 amino acids. With V trimmed by 7 bases and J by 15 bases, 11 bases remained unmatched. Germline V CDR1 and CDR2: LNHDA, SQIVND (reference sequence). The CDR3 DNA is TGTGCCAGTACTCCCCAGGGACAGGGTTTCTATTTT. Translation: CASTPQGQGFYF.

V is TRBV28 and J is TRBJ2-1; D might be TRBD2 (6 bases). Per the germline V gene, CDR1 is MDHEN and CDR2 is SYDVKM. The CDR3 is made up of 20 amino acids. The V end lost 3 bases, the J end lost 4 bases, and 28 bases lay between the germline ends. CDR3 protein: CASSFWGDLPAGVHYNEQFF. In nucleotides, the CDR3 is TGTGCCAGCAGTTTCTGGGGGGACTTACCTGCGGGCGTCCATTACAATGAGCAGTTCTTC.

This clone was picked up one time. V gene TRBV15 combines with J gene TRBJ2-7, with D perhaps matching TRBD1 (6 bases). V dropped 4 bases and J dropped 7 bases, with 20 bases sitting between them. Germline V lookup: CDR1 LNHNV, CDR2 YYDKDF (reference sequence). This CDR3 is 15 amino acids long. This CDR3 is CATSNNRHAQGEQYF. The CDR3 DNA reads TGTGCCACCAGCAATAACCGACACGCTCAGGGGGAGCAGTACTTC.

V and J are TRBV28 and TRBJ1-2; D ambiguous. Trimming left V 8 bases short and J 8 bases short, with 9 bases between. The length of the CDR3 is 10 residues. Germline CDR1 and CDR2: MDHEN and SYDVKM. CDR3 nucleotide sequence: TGTGCCAGCGCCGGGGAGGGCTACACCTTC. It translates to CASAGEGYTF.

The CDR3 coding sequence is TGTGCCAGCAGCGCCCAGGACAGGGAGGCTTTCTTT. Translating gives CASSAQDREAFF. V and J are TRBV9 and TRBJ1-1; 8 positions agree with TRBD1. Germline lookup yields CDR1 SGDLS and CDR2 YYNGEE. The CDR3 extends over 12 amino acids. V dropped 3 bases and J dropped 11; count of bases not matched to a gene: 6.

V usage is TRBV5-6 and J usage is TRBJ1-1, with 7 bases matching TRBD1. The germline CDR1 and CDR2 sequences are SGHDT and YYEEEE. The CDR3 spans 15 residues. The junction had 7 bases not matched to a gene; V was cut back by 0 bases and J by 5 bases. The DNA of the CDR3 is TGTGCCAGCAGCTTGGTTAACAGGGGAGGGACTGAAGCTTTCTTT. This codes for CASSLVNRGGTEAFF. Filled out from reference TRBV5-6 and TRBJ1-1, the complete variable domain reads DAGVTQSPTHLIKTRGQQVTLRCSPKSGHDTVSWYQQALGQGPQFIFQYYEEEERQRGNFPDRFSGHQFPNYSSELNVNALLLGDSALYLCASSLVNRGGTEAFFGQGTRLTVV.

The gene calls are TRBV7-2 and TRBJ2-5, with a weak D call TRBD1 (5 bases). Germline CDR1 reads SGHTA; CDR2 reads FQGNSA. CDR3 length: 13 amino acids. V was pared by 5 bases and J by 5 bases, with 12 bases between. The CDR3 sequence: CASSQGFGETQYF. In nucleotides, the CDR3 is TGTGCCAGCAGCCAGGGATTTGGGGAGACCCAGTACTTC.

The chain recombines TRBV19 with TRBJ2-2; TRBD2 might be the D (5 bases). Germline assignment: CDR1 LNHDA and CDR2 SQIVND (reference sequence). The V end was cut by 6 bases, the J end by 4 bases, with 15 bases between. CDR3 length equals 15 residues. The CDR3 DNA sequence: TGTGCCAGTAGGATGAGGGTCGGAGGCACCGGGGAGCTGTTTTTT. Translating gives CASRMRVGGTGELFF.

V and J are TRBV2 and TRBJ2-7; D gene ambiguous. CDR3 length: 14 amino acids. CDR1 SNHLY and CDR2 FYNNEI come from the germline V gene. The V gene lost 5 bases and the J gene lost 0 bases, with 11 bases spanning the gap. The DNA of the CDR3 is TGTGCCAGCAGTAATAGACTTAGCTCCTACGAGCAGTACTTC. It specifies CASSNRLSSYEQYF.